This passage covers 32 T cell receptor beta chains from one sample sequenced in a study of cytomegalovirus exposure and HLA in healthy donors. It was with 60 Vbeta and 13 Jbeta primers that the PCR ran. The assay was immunoSEQ multiplex PCR, and TCRdb's table has in-frame clones only and misses some. There are about 130,000 clones in the sample; about 79% occur only once, and 2.5% to 3% lies in the top ten. The sequencing input was PBMCs. The receptors derive from a woman younger than 30 in good health and CMV-seropositive.

The gene calls are TRBV6-6 and TRBJ1-5; 8 bases agree with TRBD1. The CDR3 runs 14 residues. The junction had 5 bases not matched to a gene; V was cut back by 10 bases and J by 0 bases. CDR1 MNHNY and CDR2 SVGAGI come from the germline V gene (reference sequence). CDR3 residues: CATGTGDSNQPQHF. The CDR3 nucleotides are TGTGCCACCGGGACAGGAGATAGCAATCAGCCCCAGCATTTT.

This clone was observed once. The chain combines TRBV30 with TRBJ1-6, with D possibly being TRBD1 (5 bases). The CDR3 is 13 amino acids. Germline V CDR1 and CDR2: GTSNPN, SVGIG (reference sequence). Trimming took off 4 bases at V and 10 bases at J, with 14 bases between the two ends. CDR3 sequence reads: CAWTTQAKSPLHF. The CDR3 nucleotides read TGTGCCTGGACCACACAGGCCAAATCACCCCTCCACTTT.

Of note for this clone: Relative to the germline gene, one junction end is altered; a read error may explain this. The V call is TRBV7-9, the J call TRBJ1-2; TRBD1 agrees at 9 bases. There are 14 residues in the CDR3. Germline CDR1 SEHNR, CDR2 FQNEAQ (reference sequence). The CDR3: CSSSLEQGAEGYTF. The CDR3 region has the DNA TGTTCCAGCAGCTTAGAACAGGGGGCTGAAGGCTACACCTTC.

The V gene is TRBV4-1, the J gene TRBJ2-5, with TRBD2 as a possible D gene (6 bases). The CDR3 loop spans 13 amino acids. CDR1 is MGHRA, CDR2 YSYEKL, per germline. Deletions cut 3 bases from V and 4 bases from J, with 9 bases between. CDR3 in DNA: TGCGCCAGCAGCCAGGAGGGTCGAGAGACCCAGTACTTC. It specifies CASSQEGRETQYF.

The chain combines TRBV6-5 with TRBJ2-5, with 9 bases aligning to TRBD2. The CDR3 is made up of 14 amino acids. Germline CDR1 reads MNHEY; CDR2 reads SVGAGI. J gave up 2 bases and V 6 bases, and 4 bases lay outside the gene matches. The CDR3 DNA follows: TGTGCCAGCAGACCGGGACTAGCTCAAGAGACCCAGTACTTC. This codes for CASRPGLAQETQYF.

J is TRBJ1-6 and V is TRBV14; maybe TRBD1 (5 bases). Deletions cut 9 bases from V and 8 bases from J, with 20 bases between. The germline V gene encodes CDR1 SGHDN and CDR2 FVKESK. The CDR3 length is 15 residues. The CDR3 here is CASTGRPYIDSPLHF. The CDR3 bases are TGTGCCAGTACAGGCAGGCCCTATATTGATTCACCCCTCCACTTT. The full variable domain, completed using reference TRBV14 and TRBJ1-6, is EAGVTQFPSHSVIEKGQTVTLRCDPISGHDNLYWYRRVMGKEIKFLLHFVKESKQDESGMPNNRFLAERTGGTYSTLKVQPAELEDSGVYFCASTGRPYIDSPLHFGNGTRLTVT.

This chain connects TRBV30 to TRBJ2-1; 8 bases match TRBD1. CDR3 length: 15 residues. J was trimmed by 5 bases and V by 3 bases; bases with no gene match: 9. Germline assignment: CDR1 GTSNPN and CDR2 SVGIG (reference sequence). CDR3 DNA sequence: TGTGCCTGGAGCCCTGGACAGGGCGTGGACAATGAGCAGTTCTTC. This gives the protein CAWSPGQGVDNEQFF.

V gene TRBV7-9 combines with J gene TRBJ2-5; the match to TRBD1 covers 12 bases. Germline assignment: CDR1 SEHNR and CDR2 FQNEAQ (reference sequence). CDR3 length: 16 amino acids. Germline trimming cut 4 bases from V and 5 bases from J; bases unmatched to any gene: 8. CDR3 protein: CASSSTGTGGAETQYF. CDR3 DNA sequence: TGTGCCAGCAGCTCGACCGGGACAGGGGGCGCGGAGACCCAGTACTTC.

The V and J genes are TRBV7-9 and TRBJ1-3, with D uncertain. Trimming took off 10 bases at V and 1 base at J, with 20 bases between the two ends. CDR1 and CDR2 from the germline V gene are SEHNR and FQNEAQ (reference sequence). This CDR3 contains 16 residues. This CDR3 reads CATTGDGDRSGNTIYF. The CDR3 coding sequence is TGTGCCACTACGGGTGACGGGGATCGGTCTGGAAACACCATATATTTT.

The chain employs TRBV27 and TRBJ2-5, with 7 bases that match TRBD1. This CDR3 comprises 13 residues. Trimming cost V 5 bases and J 4 bases; bases outside gene matches: 4. The germline V gene has CDR1 MNHEY and CDR2 SMNVEV (reference sequence). The CDR3 DNA follows: TGTGCCAGCAGTCCCCGGGACAGAGAGACCCAGTACTTC. This gives the protein CASSPRDRETQYF.

In its sample, this clone was seen a few times. This chain links TRBV21-1 with TRBJ1-4; the table's D call, TRBD1, was not checked against the DNA. TRBV21-1 is termed a pseudogene. The CDR3 length is 16 residues. CDR3 loop: CASSKMGKQGREKLFF. The CDR3 DNA reads as TGTGCCAGCAGCAAAATGGGTAAACAGGGTAGGGAAAAACTGTTTTTT.

The V and J genes are TRBV2 and TRBJ2-2, with 7 bases matching TRBD1. This CDR3 is 16 amino acids long. V dropped 2 bases and J dropped 5; count of bases not matched to a gene: 8. CDR1 is SNHLY and CDR2 is FYNNEI in the germline V gene. The CDR3 is CASSETGESGTGELFF. The CDR3 nucleotides are TGTGCCAGCAGTGAAACAGGGGAGAGTGGTACCGGGGAGCTGTTTTTT.

The chain carries TRBV7-2 and TRBJ2-3, with a tentative D call TRBD2 (5 bases). CDR1 is SGHTA, CDR2 FQGNSA, per germline. V was cut by 0 bases and J by 7 bases, with 11 bases left in between. There are 14 residues in the CDR3. In DNA, the CDR3 is TGTGCCAGCAGCTTAGCGAGGGTTTATCATACGCAGTATTTT. This sequence encodes CASSLARVYHTQYF.

This rearrangement joins TRBV29-1 to TRBJ1-1; D is undetermined. Per germline, CDR1 SQVTM and CDR2 ANQGSEA. The CDR3 extends over 13 amino acids. V gave up 0 bases and J gave up 4 bases, with 9 bases separating them. The CDR3, as DNA: TGCAGCGTTGAAGAGCGGGAGGGCACTGAAGCTTTCTTT. Translated: CSVEEREGTEAFF.

The sample holds one count of this clone. The chain recombines TRBV5-4 with TRBJ2-3; 9 positions match TRBD2. V was clipped by 5 bases and J by 2 bases; unmatched bases: 9. The CDR3 is 16 residues long. Germline V gives CDR1 SGHNT, CDR2 YYREEE (reference sequence). As DNA, the CDR3 is TGTGCCAGCAGAACCCGGGGCGGGGGGGCCACAGATACGCAGTATTTT. Residues: CASRTRGGGATDTQYF. The entire variable domain, with the rest obtained from reference TRBV5-4 and TRBJ2-3, is as follows: ETGVTQSPTHLIKTRGQQVTLRCSSQSGHNTVSWYQQALGQGPQFIFQYYREEENGRGNFPPRFSGLQFPNYSSELNVNALELDDSALYLCASRTRGGGATDTQYFGPGTRLTVL.

CDR3: CASSALIAGGSNEQFF. The CDR3 coding sequence is TGTGCCAGCAGTGCCCTGATAGCGGGGGGGAGTAATGAGCAGTTCTTC. The V call is TRBV6-1, the J call TRBJ2-1; 11 nucleotides agree with TRBD2. Trimming cost V 4 bases and J 7 bases; bases outside gene matches: 9. The CDR3 covers 16 residues. Per the germline V gene, CDR1 is MNHNS and CDR2 is SASEGT.

The CDR3 bases are TGTGCCAGCAAGGGGCAGGGTAATCAGCCCCAGCATTTT. Encoded protein: CASKGQGNQPQHF. V and J are TRBV27 and TRBJ1-5; the D gene is possibly TRBD1 (5 bases). V was pared by 7 bases and J by 4 bases, with 11 bases between. This CDR3 contains 13 residues. The germline gives CDR1 MNHEY, CDR2 SMNVEV (reference sequence).

The V gene is TRBV18, the J gene TRBJ2-1, with D unresolved. The CDR3 loop spans 16 amino acids. Germline CDR1 and CDR2: KGHSH and LQKENI. Trimming pared 2 bases from V and 6 bases from J, leaving 17 bases between. Here the CDR3 reads CASSPSLLVGPNEQFF. In DNA form, the CDR3 reads TGTGCCAGCTCACCAAGTCTTCTAGTTGGCCCCAATGAGCAGTTCTTC. The variable domain in full, completed from reference TRBV18 and TRBJ2-1, reads NAGVMQNPRHLVRRRGQEARLRCSPMKGHSHVYWYRQLPEEGLKFMVYLQKENIIDESGMPKERFSAEFPKEGPSILRIQQVVRGDSAAYFCASSPSLLVGPNEQFFGPGTRLTVL.

The chain combines TRBV5-4 with TRBJ2-3; 10 nucleotides align to TRBD2. Germline assignment: CDR1 SGHNT and CDR2 YYREEE (reference sequence). The CDR3 loop spans 16 amino acids. With V trimmed by 4 bases and J by 3 bases, 8 bases remained unmatched. The CDR3 coding sequence is TGTGCCAGCAGCCGAGATGCTAGCGGGGGAACAGATACGCAGTATTTT. The encoded protein is CASSRDASGGTDTQYF.

The rearrangement joins TRBV28 to TRBJ2-7, with a possible D match to TRBD1 (6 bases). CDR3 size: 14 residues. CDR1 and CDR2 from the germline V gene are MDHEN and SYDVKM. The ends were cut back, 2 bases at V and 3 bases at J, with 11 bases in the middle. CDR3 amino acids: CASSLTGQYYEQYF. In DNA form, the CDR3 reads TGTGCCAGCAGTTTAACCGGACAGTACTACGAGCAGTACTTC.

V gene TRBV7-3 combines with J gene TRBJ1-1; TRBD1 agrees at 9 bases. CDR1 is SGHTA, CDR2 FQGTGA, per germline. J was trimmed by 5 bases and V by 5 bases; bases with no gene match: 9. There are 15 residues in the CDR3. CDR3 residues: CASSGKGQGRTEAFF. CDR3 nucleotides: TGTGCCAGCAGCGGTAAGGGACAGGGTCGTACTGAAGCTTTCTTT.

The chain joins TRBV4-1 to TRBJ2-5; 9 nucleotides align to TRBD2. The CDR3 totals 22 residues. V was clipped by 4 bases and J by 1 base; unmatched bases: 25. Germline-derived CDR1 and CDR2 are MGHRA and YSYEKL. This chain's CDR3 is CASSPPTVQGLVEAGGQETQYF. As DNA, the CDR3 is TGCGCCAGCAGCCCTCCAACGGTCCAGGGGCTGGTGGAAGCGGGGGGCCAAGAGACCCAGTACTTC.

The gene calls are TRBV5-1 and TRBJ2-7; D uncertain. The CDR3 length is 14 residues. The germline CDR1 and CDR2 sequences are SGHRS and YFSETQ. Trimming stripped 2 bases from V and 0 bases from J, with 9 bases between. DNA of the CDR3: TGCGCCAGCAGCTTCCCGGGTAGCTCCTACGAGCAGTACTTC. Protein sequence: CASSFPGSSYEQYF.

This chain joins TRBV9 and TRBJ2-1, with a possible D match to TRBD2 (6 bases). Germline loops: CDR1 SGDLS, CDR2 YYNGEE. The CDR3 spans 16 residues. The ends were cut back, 3 bases at V and 4 bases at J, with 17 bases in the middle. The CDR3 reads CASSAAGRTSYNEQFF. In DNA, the CDR3 is TGTGCCAGCAGCGCCGCGGGACGAACTTCTTACAATGAGCAGTTCTTC.

The V and J genes are TRBV29-1 and TRBJ2-3; TRBD2 aligns across 11 bases. The junction had 9 bases not matched to a gene; V was cut back by 7 bases and J by 3 bases. Germline loops: CDR1 SQVTM, CDR2 ANQGSEA. This CDR3 is built from 15 residues. DNA for the CDR3: TGCAGCGGCCGACTAGCGGGGAAGGATACAGATACGCAGTATTTT. Translating gives CSGRLAGKDTDTQYF.

With respect to this clone: The germline gene is not matched at one end of the junction; a read error may be the cause. The chain uses TRBV7-9 and TRBJ2-7; 7 positions agree with TRBD1. CDR1 and CDR2 (germline): SEHNR, FQNEAQ (reference sequence). This CDR3 comprises 12 residues. For the CDR3, the DNA is TGTTCCAGCAGTAGACAGGGCTACGAGCAGTACTTC. Residues: CSSSRQGYEQYF.

The V and J genes are TRBV29-1 and TRBJ2-3, with D possibly matching TRBD1 (5 bases). Between the trimmed V and J ends, which lost 1 base and 3 bases, there was a span of 8 bases. The CDR3 extends over 13 amino acids. CDR1 and CDR2 from the germline V gene are SQVTM and ANQGSEA. The CDR3 DNA reads TGCAGCGTTGAAGCCGACAGTACAGATACGCAGTATTTT. Protein: CSVEADSTDTQYF.

This chain joins TRBV6-4 and TRBJ2-5, with D maybe TRBD2 (6 bases). The CDR3 runs 13 residues. Germline V gene lookup returns CDR1 MRHNA and CDR2 SNTAGT. Trimming removed 2 bases from V and 5 bases from J, with 9 bases in between. CDR3 coding DNA: TGTGCCAGCAGTGACGGGGGGAGGGAGACCCAGTACTTC. Translating gives CASSDGGRETQYF.

The chain joins TRBV6-1 to TRBJ2-5, with D perhaps matching TRBD2 (6 bases). In germline, CDR1 is MNHNS, CDR2 SASEGT. This CDR3 region has 13 residues. Deletions cut 6 bases from V and 5 bases from J, with 13 bases between. The CDR3: CASRSEGRETQYF. The DNA of the CDR3 is TGTGCCAGCAGATCGGAGGGGAGGGAGACCCAGTACTTC.

V and J are TRBV7-3 and TRBJ2-1; D may be TRBD2 (6 bases). V was trimmed by 6 bases and J by 4 bases, leaving 16 bases between them. CDR1 and CDR2 from the germline V gene are SGHTA and FQGTGA. CDR3 length: 15 amino acids. The CDR3 reads CASRPGENLYNEQFF. The CDR3 DNA reads TGTGCCAGCAGACCGGGGGAGAACCTGTACAATGAGCAGTTCTTC.

V gene TRBV9 combines with J gene TRBJ2-1; D is possibly TRBD1 (6 bases). CDR1 and CDR2 from the germline V gene are SGDLS and YYNGEE. Trimming stripped 1 base from V and 7 bases from J, with 12 bases between. The CDR3 consists of 14 residues. CDR3 nucleotides: TGTGCCAGCAGCGTATATACAGGGAATAATGAGCAGTTCTTC. Translation: CASSVYTGNNEQFF. The whole variable domain, filled in from reference TRBV9 and TRBJ2-1, reads DSGVTQTPKHLITATGQRVTLRCSPRSGDLSVYWYQQSLDQGLQFLIQYYNGEERAKGNILERFSAQQFPDLHSELNLSSLELGDSALYFCASSVYTGNNEQFFGPGTRLTVL.

The CDR3: CASRRLQGAQPQHF. In nucleotides, the CDR3 is TGTGCCAGCAGGAGATTACAGGGGGCTCAGCCCCAGCATTTT. The rearrangement joins TRBV6-5 to TRBJ1-5, with 9 bases matching TRBD1. The CDR3 covers 14 residues. V gave up 6 bases and J gave up 6 bases; unmatched junction bases: 6. The germline gives CDR1 MNHEY, CDR2 SVGAGI.